Shown below are 25 T cell receptor beta chains from a single sample sequenced in a study of lymphopenia after photon versus proton radiotherapy. Using immunoSEQ multiplex PCR, the repertoire was profiled, and TCRdb retains in-frame clones only, with some absent. The sample includes tens of thousands of clones, more than 85% of them seen just once. Sequencing used peripheral blood, obtained from a patient treated with photon-based radiotherapy. Receptors originate from a woman in her 40s with cholangiocarcinoma.

The J gene is TRBJ1-2, the V gene TRBV6-5; 7 bases are a match to TRBD1. Per germline, CDR1 MNHEY and CDR2 SVGAGI. The CDR3 is 14 residues long. Trimming removed 1 base from V and 5 bases from J; junction bases left unmatched: 4. The CDR3 nucleotides read TGTGCCAGCAGTTACTTACAGGGGAATTATGGCTACACCTTC. Encoded protein: CASSYLQGNYGYTF.

The chain uses TRBV5-6 and TRBJ2-7; 7 bases match TRBD1. Germline values: CDR1 SGHDT, CDR2 YYEEEE. The junction had 8 bases not matched to a gene; V was cut back by 3 bases and J by 2 bases. The CDR3 contains 15 residues. DNA for the CDR3: TGTGCCAGCAGCTCCTGGGGGACAGTGCCCTACGAGCAGTACTTC. Its translation: CASSSWGTVPYEQYF.

The rearrangement links TRBV11-3 to TRBJ2-3, with D perhaps being TRBD1 or TRBD2 (5 bases each). Trimming left V 5 bases short and J 4 bases short, with 16 bases between. The CDR3 is 15 residues long. Germline V CDR1 and CDR2: SGHNT, YENEEA. The CDR3 DNA reads TGTGCCAGCAGCCCTGGGACCCCCGGGCCAGATACGCAGTATTTT. Translation gives CASSPGTPGPDTQYF.

The chain links TRBV9 to TRBJ2-7; D is undetermined. The CDR3 runs to 15 residues. Per germline, CDR1 SGDLS and CDR2 YYNGEE. The V end was cut by 3 bases, the J end by 1 base, with 14 bases between. CDR3 sequence (DNA): TGTGCCAGCAGCGGAAGCCCCCCCGGGTCCTACGAGCAGTACTTC. Translated: CASSGSPPGSYEQYF. Variable domain in full (rest from reference TRBV9 and TRBJ2-7): DSGVTQTPKHLITATGQRVTLRCSPRSGDLSVYWYQQSLDQGLQFLIQYYNGEERAKGNILERFSAQQFPDLHSELNLSSLELGDSALYFCASSGSPPGSYEQYFGPGTRLTVT.

The chain links TRBV6-1 to TRBJ1-1; TRBD1 might be the D (5 bases). Germline assignment: CDR1 MNHNS and CDR2 SASEGT. The germline V and J ends were trimmed by 1 base and 0 bases, with 9 bases remaining between them. This CDR3 is 15 amino acids long. The CDR3 DNA reads as TGTGCCAGCAGTGAAGGTCCGGGACTGAACACTGAAGCTTTCTTT. It yields the protein CASSEGPGLNTEAFF.

The gene calls are TRBV19 and TRBJ1-6; weak D call: TRBD1 (5 bases). The CDR3 is 17 residues long. The germline gives CDR1 LNHDA, CDR2 SQIVND (reference sequence). With 2 bases removed from V and 10 bases from J, the gap between germline ends came to 21 bases. In DNA form, the CDR3 reads TGTGCCAGTAGTATAAGGGCAATCGGCGGGGGTAGGTCACCCCTCCACTTT. Its protein product is CASSIRAIGGGRSPLHF.

This sequence joins TRBV6-1 and TRBJ2-5; no firm D call. The CDR3 runs to 15 residues. V was shortened by 3 bases and J by 2 bases, with 13 bases between the two germline ends. The V gene's germline CDR1 is MNHNS and CDR2 SASEGT. The CDR3 DNA is TGTGCCAGCAGTGACCAGCAGTTTCCACAAGAGACCCAGTACTTC. Amino acid sequence: CASSDQQFPQETQYF.

The chain couples TRBV5-4 to TRBJ2-5; tentative D call: TRBD1 (5 bases). Germline V gene lookup returns CDR1 SGHNT and CDR2 YYREEE (reference sequence). Trimming left V 1 base short and J 7 bases short, with 5 bases between. The CDR3 length is 11 residues. This chain's CDR3 is CASSLQGTQYF. CDR3 coding DNA: TGTGCCAGCAGCTTGCAGGGGACCCAGTACTTC.

This chain joins TRBV10-2 and TRBJ2-1; TRBD2 matches at 8 bases. The CDR3 runs to 15 residues. Germline V gives CDR1 WSHSY, CDR2 SAAADI. Trimming cost V 8 bases and J 7 bases; bases outside gene matches: 13. The CDR3 is CASVGAGGPGNEQFF. The CDR3 DNA reads as TGCGCCAGCGTGGGGGCGGGGGGCCCGGGAAATGAGCAGTTCTTC.

The chain recombines TRBV5-1 with TRBJ2-7; the match to TRBD2 covers 15 bases. There are 17 residues in the CDR3. V lost 4 bases and J lost 2; bases outside the gene matches: 7. The V gene's germline CDR1 is SGHRS and CDR2 YFSETQ. The CDR3: CASSPGLAGGYTYEQYF. CDR3 sequence (DNA): TGCGCCAGCAGCCCGGGACTAGCGGGAGGATATACCTACGAGCAGTACTTC. The variable domain in full, with the rest retrieved from reference TRBV5-1 and TRBJ2-7, is KAGVTQTPRYLIKTRGQQVTLSCSPISGHRSVSWYQQTPGQGLQFLFEYFSETQRNKGNFPGRFSGRQFSNSRSEMNVSTLELGDSALYLCASSPGLAGGYTYEQYFGPGTRLTVT.

The chain has TRBV19 and TRBJ1-2, with D perhaps TRBD1 (5 bases). The V end lost 11 bases, the J end lost 2 bases, and 15 bases lay between the germline ends. Germline V CDR1 and CDR2: LNHDA, SQIVND (reference sequence). The CDR3 extends over 13 amino acids. CDR3: CAANGGVNYGYTF. CDR3 nucleotides: TGTGCCGCAAATGGAGGGGTGAACTATGGCTACACCTTC.

The V gene is TRBV5-1, the J gene TRBJ1-2, with 8 bases matching TRBD1. The junction had 1 base not matched to a gene; V was cut back by 0 bases and J by 6 bases. The CDR3 runs to 13 residues. Looked up from germline, CDR1 is SGHRS and CDR2 is YFSETQ. The CDR3 loop reads CASSLGTGNGYTF. The CDR3 DNA sequence: TGCGCCAGCAGCTTGGGGACAGGGAATGGCTACACCTTC.

V usage is TRBV18 and J usage is TRBJ1-2; TRBD1 is a possible D gene (5 bases). From germline, CDR1 is KGHSH and CDR2 LQKENI. This CDR3 comprises 14 residues. The V end was cut by 6 bases, the J end by 7 bases, with 18 bases between. The CDR3 is CASSRDSLKRGYTF. The CDR3 DNA is TGTGCCAGCTCTCGCGACAGCCTCAAGCGTGGCTACACCTTC.

The DNA of the CDR3 is TGTGCCAGCAGCAGTTCATTCTACGAGCAGTACTTC. Amino acids: CASSSSFYEQYF. This chain joins TRBV6-5 and TRBJ2-7; D ambiguous. The CDR3 is 12 residues long. The V end lost 6 bases, the J end lost 3 bases, and 9 bases lay between the germline ends. Germline V gene data show CDR1 as MNHEY and CDR2 as SVGAGI.

This chain connects TRBV4-1 to TRBJ2-4; tentative D call: TRBD2 (6 bases). This CDR3 is 17 amino acids long. Between the trimmed V and J ends, which lost 0 bases and 5 bases, there was a span of 17 bases. Germline assignment: CDR1 MGHRA and CDR2 YSYEKL. CDR3: CASSQDTLRGYQNIQYF. The CDR3 DNA sequence: TGCGCCAGCAGCCAAGACACACTTCGGGGGTACCAAAACATTCAGTACTTC.

The chain carries TRBV5-1 and TRBJ1-1; D not certain. V gave up 1 base and J gave up 1 base, with 8 bases separating them. CDR1 and CDR2 from the germline V gene are SGHRS and YFSETQ. This CDR3 spans 14 amino acids. CDR3 in DNA: TGCGCCAGCAGCTTGACGGCTCCGAACACTGAAGCTTTCTTT. Its protein product is CASSLTAPNTEAFF.

V is TRBV6-6 and J is TRBJ1-1; no clear D gene. CDR3 size: 16 residues. The V end lost 4 bases, the J end lost 7 bases, and 22 bases lay between the germline ends. Germline CDR1 reads MNHNY; CDR2 reads SVGAGI (reference sequence). CDR3 bases: TGTGCCAGCAGTTCACCGCGAACGGGAGGCTCCAGTGAAGCTTTCTTT. This translates into CASSSPRTGGSSEAFF.

This rearrangement joins TRBV30 to TRBJ1-2; D not resolved. The CDR3 spans 12 residues. V was pared by 0 bases and J by 2 bases, with 4 bases between. Germline V lookup: CDR1 GTSNPN, CDR2 SVGIG (reference sequence). Here the CDR3 DNA reads TGTGCCTGGAGTGTACAGAACTATGGCTACACCTTC. It codes for CAWSVQNYGYTF.

A note on this clone: A junction boundary mismatches the germline segment, possibly from a read error. The chain has TRBV6-5 and TRBJ1-2; TRBD1 is a possible D gene (5 bases). The CDR3 runs to 14 residues. CDR1 and CDR2 from the germline V gene are MNHEY and SVGAGI. CDR3 amino acids: CAISETRETGGYTF. DNA for the CDR3: TGTGCCATCAGTGAGACCAGGGAAACTGGGGGCTACACCTTC.

V gene TRBV6-5 combines with J gene TRBJ1-2; maybe TRBD1 (6 bases). Germline V lookup: CDR1 MNHEY, CDR2 SVGAGI. V gave up 8 bases and J gave up 4 bases, with 11 bases separating them. The CDR3 covers 12 residues. CDR3 sequence: CASDVQGYGYTF. Here the CDR3 DNA reads TGTGCCAGCGATGTACAGGGCTATGGCTACACCTTC.

The rearrangement uses TRBV6-6 and TRBJ2-7, with 8 bases identical to TRBD1. CDR3 size: 14 residues. CDR1 is MNHNY and CDR2 is SVGAGI in the germline V gene (reference sequence). V shed 2 bases and J 6 bases; nucleotides not matched to a gene: 6. CDR3 DNA: TGTGCCAGCAGTTACAGTCAGGGGGCACGCGAGCAGTACTTC. This translates into CASSYSQGAREQYF.

This clone was seen once. The V call is TRBV28, the J call TRBJ2-7; either TRBD1 or TRBD2 may supply D (5 bases each). V lost 4 bases and J 2 bases, leaving 21 bases between the germline ends. The CDR3 has 17 residues. CDR1 and CDR2 (germline): MDHEN, SYDVKM. Written as DNA, the CDR3 is TGTGCCAGCAGTTCCGGACCCGGGACGTATGGGACCTACGAGCAGTACTTC. This codes for CASSSGPGTYGTYEQYF.

The chain joins TRBV6-5 to TRBJ1-2; 8 bases map to TRBD1. The CDR3 loop spans 16 amino acids. CDR1 is MNHEY and CDR2 is SVGAGI in the germline V gene. The V and J ends lost 4 bases and 4 bases, in that order; junction bases with no gene match: 11. CDR3 region: CASSSPGTGGSYGYTF. CDR3 nucleotides: TGTGCCAGCAGTTCCCCCGGGACAGGCGGATCCTATGGCTACACCTTC.

The chain carries TRBV11-2 and TRBJ1-1; the D gene is possibly TRBD1 (6 bases). Germline V gene sequence: CDR1 SGHAT, CDR2 FQNNGV. V was clipped by 7 bases and J by 3 bases, with 18 bases between them. The CDR3 runs to 15 residues. CDR3 loop: CASTSAGGAYTEAFF. The CDR3 region has the DNA TGTGCCAGCACCTCAGCGGGGGGCGCTTACACTGAAGCTTTCTTT.

The CDR3 nucleotides read TGTGCCAGCAGTTCCGGGACAATGAACACTGAAGCTTTCTTT. Translating it yields CASSSGTMNTEAFF. The gene calls are TRBV28 and TRBJ1-1; D might be TRBD1 (6 bases). From germline, CDR1 is MDHEN and CDR2 SYDVKM. The CDR3 consists of 14 residues. The V and J ends lost 4 bases and 0 bases respectively, with 9 bases between them.